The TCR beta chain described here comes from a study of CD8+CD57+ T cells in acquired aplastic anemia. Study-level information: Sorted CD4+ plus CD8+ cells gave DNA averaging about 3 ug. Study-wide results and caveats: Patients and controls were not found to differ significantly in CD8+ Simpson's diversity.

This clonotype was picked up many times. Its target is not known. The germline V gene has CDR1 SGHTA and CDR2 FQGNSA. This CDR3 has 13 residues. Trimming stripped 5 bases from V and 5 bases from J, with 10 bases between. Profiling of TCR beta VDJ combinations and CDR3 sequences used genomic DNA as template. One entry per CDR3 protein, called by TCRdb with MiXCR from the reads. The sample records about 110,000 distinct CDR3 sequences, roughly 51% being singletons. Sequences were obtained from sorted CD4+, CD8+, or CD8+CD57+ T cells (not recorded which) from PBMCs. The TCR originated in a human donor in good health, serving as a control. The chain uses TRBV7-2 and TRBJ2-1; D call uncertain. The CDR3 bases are TGTGCCAGCAGCCGAGTTATAGACAATGAGCAGTTCTTC. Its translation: CASSRVIDNEQFF.